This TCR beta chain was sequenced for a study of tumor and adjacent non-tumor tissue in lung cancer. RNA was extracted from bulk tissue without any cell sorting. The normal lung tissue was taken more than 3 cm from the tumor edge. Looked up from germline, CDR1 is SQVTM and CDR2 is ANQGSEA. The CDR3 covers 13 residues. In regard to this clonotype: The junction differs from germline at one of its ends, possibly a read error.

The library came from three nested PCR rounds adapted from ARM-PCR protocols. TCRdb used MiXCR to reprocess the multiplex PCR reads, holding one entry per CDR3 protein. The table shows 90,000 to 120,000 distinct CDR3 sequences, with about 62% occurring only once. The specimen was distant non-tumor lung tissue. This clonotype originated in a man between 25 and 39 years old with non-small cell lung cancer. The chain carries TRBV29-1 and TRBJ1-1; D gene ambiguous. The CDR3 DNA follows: TGCAGCGTCGAAGGGTCTAACCTGCCCGCCGCCTTCTTT. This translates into CSVEGSNLPAAFF.